This T cell receptor beta chain came from a study of blood T cells in healthy people across ages. Study-level results: The fall in TCR beta diversity per million T cells was roughly linear with age.

The use of a sample-barcoded 5' primer and a J-beta primer mix characterized a second PCR of about 6 to 12 cycles. Each CDR3 protein is one row after TCRdb ran MiXCR on the 5' RACE reads. Counted here are 1.5 million to 2 million distinct CDR3 sequences, around half occurring once; the ten biggest clones make up roughly 2.1%. Each donor supplied around 9.9 milliliters of peripheral blood. Isolation yielded PBMCs, at least 6.5 million per sample, in every case. There were at least 5.5 micrograms of total RNA extracted from every sample. This clonotype was detected a few times. What it binds is unknown. V was clipped by 3 bases and J by 1 base, with 7 bases between them. This CDR3 comprises 13 residues.

The receptor was isolated from a woman in her thirties or forties in good health. The sample was blood. This chain joins TRBV12-3 or TRBV12-4 and TRBJ2-7; no clear D. The CDR3 coding sequence is TGTGCCAGCAGTTTCGGCAAGTCCTACGAGCAGTACTTC. Translation gives CASSFGKSYEQYF.